This T cell receptor beta chain is drawn from a study of neurological immune-mediated disorders. This clonotype was counted ten times or more. The junction departs from germline at one end; a sequencing error may be responsible. The CDR3 is 11 residues long. Germline CDR1 reads SEHNR; CDR2 reads FQNEAQ (reference sequence). TCRdb recomputed calls from the 5' RACE reads with MiXCR, one row per CDR3 protein. The data contain 54,000 or so distinct CDR3 sequences, roughly 3.3% of them singletons. The chain couples TRBV7-9 to TRBJ1-1; D is ambiguous. This TCR derives from a woman between 25 and 40 years old with multiple sclerosis. Sequenced input: PBMCs. CDR3 residues: CASKRSTEAFF. DNA for the CDR3: TGTGCTAGCAAGAGAAGCACTGAAGCTTTCTTT.